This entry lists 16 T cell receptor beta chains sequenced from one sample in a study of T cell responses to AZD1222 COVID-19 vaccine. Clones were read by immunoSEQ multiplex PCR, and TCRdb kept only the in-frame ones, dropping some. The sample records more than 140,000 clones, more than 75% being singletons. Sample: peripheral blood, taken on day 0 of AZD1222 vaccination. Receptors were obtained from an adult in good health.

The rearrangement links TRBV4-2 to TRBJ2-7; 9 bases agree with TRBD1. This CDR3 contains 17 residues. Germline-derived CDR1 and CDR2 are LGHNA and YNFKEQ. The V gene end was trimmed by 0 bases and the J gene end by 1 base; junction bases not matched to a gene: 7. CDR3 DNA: TGTGCCAGCAGCCAAGAGGGAGGGACAGGGATGTCCTACGAGCAGTACTTC. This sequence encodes CASSQEGGTGMSYEQYF.

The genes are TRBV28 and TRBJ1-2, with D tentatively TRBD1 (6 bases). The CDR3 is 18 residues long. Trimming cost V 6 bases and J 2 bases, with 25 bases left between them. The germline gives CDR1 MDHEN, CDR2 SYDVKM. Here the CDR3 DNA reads TGTGCCAGCAGACGAAATAGGGACATCCTCCTCGGGAACTATGGCTACACCTTC. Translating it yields CASRRNRDILLGNYGYTF.

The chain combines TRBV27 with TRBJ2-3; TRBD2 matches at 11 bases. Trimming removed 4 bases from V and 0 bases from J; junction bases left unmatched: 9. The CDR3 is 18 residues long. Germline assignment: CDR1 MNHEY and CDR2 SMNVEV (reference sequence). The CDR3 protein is CASSSRLAGTPSTDTQYF. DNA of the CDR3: TGTGCCAGCAGTTCCCGACTAGCGGGGACTCCTAGCACAGATACGCAGTATTTT.

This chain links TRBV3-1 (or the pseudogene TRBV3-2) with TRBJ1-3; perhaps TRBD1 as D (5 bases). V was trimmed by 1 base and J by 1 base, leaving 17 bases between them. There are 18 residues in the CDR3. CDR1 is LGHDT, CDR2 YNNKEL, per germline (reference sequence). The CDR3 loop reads CASSQGLLRGESGNTIYF. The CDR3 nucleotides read TGTGCCAGCAGCCAAGGCCTCCTGCGAGGGGAGTCTGGAAACACCATATATTTT.

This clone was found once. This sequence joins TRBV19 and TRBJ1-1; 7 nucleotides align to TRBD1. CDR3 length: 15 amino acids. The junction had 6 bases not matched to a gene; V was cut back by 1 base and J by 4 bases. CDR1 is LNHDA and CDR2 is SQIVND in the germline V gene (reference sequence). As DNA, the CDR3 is TGTGCCAGTAGTATAGTAGGGGGCGGCGGCACTGAAGCTTTCTTT. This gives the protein CASSIVGGGGTEAFF.

The CDR3 nucleotides are TGTGCCAGCAGTTACGTCGCGATGAAAAACATTCAGTACTTC. Translated: CASSYVAMKNIQYF. This chain uses TRBV6-5 with TRBJ2-4, with D uncertain. This CDR3 is built from 14 residues. CDR1 is MNHEY, CDR2 SVGAGI, per germline. V lost 2 bases and J 4 bases, leaving 9 bases between the germline ends.

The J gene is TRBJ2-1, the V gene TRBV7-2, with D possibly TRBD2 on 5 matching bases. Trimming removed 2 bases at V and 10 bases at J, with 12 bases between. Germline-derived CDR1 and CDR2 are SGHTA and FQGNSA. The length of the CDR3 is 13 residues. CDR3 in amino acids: CASSLNGGREQFF. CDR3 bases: TGTGCCAGCAGCTTAAATGGCGGGCGGGAGCAGTTCTTC.

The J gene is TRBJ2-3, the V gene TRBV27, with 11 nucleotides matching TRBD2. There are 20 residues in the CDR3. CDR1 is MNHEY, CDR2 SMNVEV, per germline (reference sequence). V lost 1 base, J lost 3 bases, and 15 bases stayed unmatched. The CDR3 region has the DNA TGTGCCAGCAGTTTATGGGGTTATCTAGCGGGAGGAGTCTCAACAGATACGCAGTATTTT. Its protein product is CASSLWGYLAGGVSTDTQYF.

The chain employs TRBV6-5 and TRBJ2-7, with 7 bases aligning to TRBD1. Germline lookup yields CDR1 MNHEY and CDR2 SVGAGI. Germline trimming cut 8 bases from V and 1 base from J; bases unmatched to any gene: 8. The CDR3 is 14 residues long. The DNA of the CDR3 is TGTGCCAGCCGACGGGACAGCGGATCCTACGAGCAGTACTTC. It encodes CASRRDSGSYEQYF.

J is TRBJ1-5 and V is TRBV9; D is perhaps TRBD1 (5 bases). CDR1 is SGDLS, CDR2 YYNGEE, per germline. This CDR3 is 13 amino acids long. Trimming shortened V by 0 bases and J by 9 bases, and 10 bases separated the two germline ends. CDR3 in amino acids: CASSVGGDTPQHF. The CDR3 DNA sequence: TGTGCCAGCAGCGTAGGGGGGGATACGCCCCAGCATTTT.

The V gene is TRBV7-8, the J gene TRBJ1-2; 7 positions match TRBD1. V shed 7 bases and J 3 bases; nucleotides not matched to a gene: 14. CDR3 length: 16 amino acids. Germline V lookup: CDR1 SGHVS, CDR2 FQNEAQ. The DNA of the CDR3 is TGTGCCAGCAAATTGACCGCGGGACAGATGGACTATGGCTACACCTTC. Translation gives CASKLTAGQMDYGYTF.

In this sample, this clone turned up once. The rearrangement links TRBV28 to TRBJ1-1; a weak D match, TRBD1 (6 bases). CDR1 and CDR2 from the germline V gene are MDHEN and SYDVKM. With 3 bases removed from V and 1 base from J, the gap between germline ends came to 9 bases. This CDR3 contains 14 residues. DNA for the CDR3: TGTGCCAGCAGTTTCGGACAGCAGAACACTGAAGCTTTCTTT. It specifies CASSFGQQNTEAFF.

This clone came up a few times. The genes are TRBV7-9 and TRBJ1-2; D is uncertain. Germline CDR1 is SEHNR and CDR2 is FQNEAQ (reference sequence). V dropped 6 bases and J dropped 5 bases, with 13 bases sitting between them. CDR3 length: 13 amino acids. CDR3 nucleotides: TGTGCCAGCAGGGATGGTCTAGAGTATGGCTACACCTTC. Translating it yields CASRDGLEYGYTF.

The CDR3 DNA sequence: TGTGCCAGCAGCCCGTTGTCCTACACCTACGAGCAGTACTTC. This translates into CASSPLSYTYEQYF. This sequence joins TRBV5-6 and TRBJ2-7; D uncertain. Trimming stripped 4 bases from V and 2 bases from J, with 13 bases between. CDR3 size: 14 residues. The germline V gene encodes CDR1 SGHDT and CDR2 YYEEEE.

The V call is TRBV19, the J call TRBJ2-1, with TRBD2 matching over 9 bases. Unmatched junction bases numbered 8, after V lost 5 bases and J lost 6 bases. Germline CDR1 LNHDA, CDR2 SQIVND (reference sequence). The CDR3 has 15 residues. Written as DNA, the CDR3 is TGTGCCAGTAGTCCGGGACTAGCAGCACGCAATGAGCAGTTCTTC. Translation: CASSPGLAARNEQFF.

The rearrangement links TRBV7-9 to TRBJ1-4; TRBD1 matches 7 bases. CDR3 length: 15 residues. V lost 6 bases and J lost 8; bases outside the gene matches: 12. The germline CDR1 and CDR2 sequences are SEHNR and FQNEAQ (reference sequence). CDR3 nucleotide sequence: TGTGCCAGCAGGGATGGGACAGAGGAAGGGGAAAAACTGTTTTTT. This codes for CASRDGTEEGEKLFF. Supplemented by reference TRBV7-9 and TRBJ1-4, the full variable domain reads DTGVSQNPRHKITKRGQNVTFRCDPISEHNRLYWYRQTLGQGPEFLTYFQNEAQLEKSRLLSDRFSAERPKGSFSTLEIQRTEQGDSAMYLCASRDGTEEGEKLFFGSGTQLSVL.